The 28 T cell receptor beta chains reported below all come from one sample, sequenced in a study of T cell responses to AZD1222 COVID-19 vaccine. Assay: immunoSEQ multiplex PCR; the TCRdb copy retains only in-frame clones and omits some. Of roughly 110,000 clones in the sample, about 85% are singletons; the top ten hold around 4.3%. The source was peripheral blood, collected on day 0 of AZD1222 vaccination. The receptors come from an adult in good health.

The rearrangement joins TRBV11-2 to TRBJ1-3; D remains ambiguous. CDR1 and CDR2 from the germline V gene are SGHAT and FQNNGV. Trimming stripped 3 bases from V and 4 bases from J, with 4 bases between. The CDR3 is 12 residues long. The chain's CDR3 is CASSFSGNTIYF. The CDR3 DNA is TGTGCCAGCAGCTTTTCAGGAAACACCATATATTTT.

The chain uses TRBV27 and TRBJ1-1; D gene uncertain. The germline gives CDR1 MNHEY, CDR2 SMNVEV (reference sequence). The V end lost 2 bases, the J end lost 1 base, and 11 bases lay between the germline ends. The length of the CDR3 is 15 residues. The CDR3 is CASSLASAGNTEAFF. Here the CDR3 DNA reads TGTGCCAGCAGTTTAGCAAGCGCAGGGAACACTGAAGCTTTCTTT.

The chain uses TRBV6-5 and TRBJ2-1; D may be TRBD1 (6 bases). Trimming removed 3 bases from V and 0 bases from J, with 12 bases in between. The CDR3 has 16 amino acids. Germline V gene lookup returns CDR1 MNHEY and CDR2 SVGAGI. The CDR3 region is CASSYGTPSSYNEQFF. DNA for the CDR3: TGTGCCAGCAGTTATGGGACACCCAGCTCCTACAATGAGCAGTTCTTC.

The chain links TRBV7-7 to TRBJ2-7, with a weak D call TRBD2 (5 bases). V lost 5 bases and J lost 3, with 8 bases in between. The CDR3 sequence is 12 residues long. Germline lookup yields CDR1 SSHAT and CDR2 FNYEAQ (reference sequence). The CDR3 bases are TGTGCCAGCAGCCCCGGGATCTACGAGCAGTACTTC. This encodes CASSPGIYEQYF.

In this sample, this clone turned up once. The J gene is TRBJ1-3, the V gene TRBV4-1; D is undetermined. Trimming stripped 1 base from V and 4 bases from J, with 14 bases between. Germline CDR1 reads MGHRA; CDR2 reads YSYEKL. The CDR3 runs to 16 residues. CDR3 protein: CASSQGSGFTGNTIYF. The CDR3, as DNA: TGCGCCAGCAGCCAAGGTTCTGGTTTTACGGGAAACACCATATATTTT.

This rearrangement joins TRBV4-3 to TRBJ2-2; D remains unclear. From germline, CDR1 is LGHNA and CDR2 YSLEER. Trimming stripped 3 bases from V and 3 bases from J, with 8 bases between. This CDR3 contains 14 residues. CDR3 amino acids: CASSHAPDTGELFF. DNA of the CDR3: TGCGCCAGCAGCCATGCCCCGGACACCGGGGAGCTGTTTTTT.

The chain uses TRBV9 and TRBJ1-3; D may be TRBD1 (5 bases). V lost 3 bases to trimming and J lost 2 bases, with 15 bases between them. Germline V lookup: CDR1 SGDLS, CDR2 YYNGEE. This CDR3 has 16 residues. The CDR3 DNA reads as TGTGCCAGCAGCGGCGGTCCAGGGTCAACTGGAAACACCATATATTTT. This codes for CASSGGPGSTGNTIYF.

The chain joins TRBV7-2 to TRBJ2-3; 7 nucleotides line up with TRBD2. The CDR3 loop spans 15 amino acids. CDR1 is SGHTA, CDR2 FQGNSA, per germline. V trimming: 8 bases; J trimming: 4 bases; junction bases outside the gene matches: 12. CDR3 region: CASLSGGSGPDTQYF. CDR3 bases: TGTGCCAGCCTTTCTGGCGGGAGCGGCCCAGATACGCAGTATTTT.

CDR3 DNA: TGTGCCAGCCGTACGAGAAGCCGCACAGATACGCAGTATTTT. Its translation is CASRTRSRTDTQYF. The V and J genes are TRBV6-5 and TRBJ2-3; D is unclear. The CDR3 consists of 14 residues. The V gene's germline CDR1 is MNHEY and CDR2 SVGAGI. Trimming left V 8 bases short and J 1 base short, with 13 bases between.

The chain joins TRBV11-1 to TRBJ1-1; D is unclear. CDR1 and CDR2 from the germline V gene are SGHAT and FQDESV (reference sequence). Deletions cut 0 bases from V and 1 base from J, with 3 bases between. The CDR3 loop spans 13 amino acids. CDR3 loop: CASSLAQNTEAFF. CDR3 sequence (DNA): TGTGCCAGCAGCTTAGCCCAGAACACTGAAGCTTTCTTT.

In its sample, this clone was seen a few times. The chain carries TRBV16 and TRBJ1-1; TRBD1 matches at 10 bases. The CDR3 runs 16 residues. Germline V gene data show CDR1 as KGHSY and CDR2 as FQNENV. The junction had 11 bases not matched to a gene; V was cut back by 5 bases and J by 5 bases. CDR3 sequence: CASSDRDRGFWTEAFF. For the CDR3, the DNA is TGTGCCAGCAGCGACCGGGACAGGGGATTTTGGACTGAAGCTTTCTTT.

The rearrangement uses TRBV15 and TRBJ2-3; tentatively, D is TRBD1 or TRBD2 (5 bases each). V was clipped by 7 bases and J by 3 bases, with 14 bases between them. CDR1 and CDR2 from the germline V gene are LNHNV and YYDKDF (reference sequence). This CDR3 region has 14 residues. The CDR3 protein is CATKGDWGTDTQYF. The CDR3 DNA is TGTGCCACCAAGGGCGACTGGGGGACAGATACGCAGTATTTT. The variable domain in full, with the rest retrieved from reference TRBV15 and TRBJ2-3, is DAMVIQNPRYQVTQFGKPVTLSCSQTLNHNVMYWYQQKSSQAPKLLFHYYDKDFNNEADTPDNFQSRRPNTSFCFLDIRSPGLGDTAMYLCATKGDWGTDTQYFGPGTRLTVL.

This chain connects TRBV7-9 to TRBJ1-1, with D perhaps TRBD1 (6 bases). From germline, CDR1 is SEHNR and CDR2 FQNEAQ (reference sequence). The ends were cut back, 5 bases at V and 6 bases at J, with 19 bases in the middle. This CDR3 has 15 amino acids. The CDR3 sequence: CASSQRQVGIAEAFF. CDR3 nucleotide sequence: TGTGCCAGCAGCCAAAGACAGGTCGGAATCGCTGAAGCTTTCTTT.

The chain uses TRBV6-2 or TRBV6-3 and TRBJ2-7; TRBD2 matches at 10 bases. V lost 5 bases, J lost 3 bases, and 7 bases stayed unmatched. CDR1 is MNHEY and CDR2 is SVGEGT in the germline V gene. The CDR3 loop spans 15 amino acids. The DNA for the CDR3 is TGTGCCAGCAGTCGCCAGCGGGAGGGCCACTACGAGCAGTACTTC. Translated, it gives CASSRQREGHYEQYF.

V is TRBV9 and J is TRBJ1-1; a weak D match, TRBD1 (6 bases). The CDR3 runs to 15 residues. Germline CDR1 and CDR2: SGDLS and YYNGEE. V was clipped by 4 bases and J by 4 bases, with 17 bases between them. CDR3 nucleotides: TGTGCCAGCAGCCCCCAGGGGAGGTTTAGCACTGAAGCTTTCTTT. Amino acids: CASSPQGRFSTEAFF.

The chain carries TRBV27 and TRBJ2-7; D call uncertain. The germline V and J ends were trimmed by 4 bases and 2 bases, with 9 bases remaining between them. The germline gives CDR1 MNHEY, CDR2 SMNVEV (reference sequence). This CDR3 is built from 13 residues. The CDR3 is CASSYGSTYEQYF. The CDR3 bases are TGTGCCAGCAGTTACGGGTCCACCTACGAGCAGTACTTC.

The J gene is TRBJ1-2, the V gene TRBV30; a possible D gene is TRBD1 (5 bases). The CDR3 totals 15 residues. V gave up 7 bases and J gave up 8 bases, with 26 bases separating them. Germline V CDR1 and CDR2: GTSNPN, SVGIG (reference sequence). The CDR3 protein is CAYKPPGTGWRGYTF. In DNA, the CDR3 is TGTGCCTATAAACCCCCTGGGACCGGGTGGCGGGGCTACACCTTC. Drawing the rest from reference TRBV30 and TRBJ1-2, the complete variable domain is SQTIHQWPATLVQPVGSPLSLECTVEGTSNPNLYWYRQAAGRGLQLLFYSVGIGQISSEVPQNLSASRPQDRQFILSSKKLLLSDSGFYLCAYKPPGTGWRGYTFGSGTRLTVV.

J is TRBJ2-1 and V is TRBV11-2, with D tentatively TRBD1 (5 bases). The CDR3 is made up of 13 amino acids. Looked up from germline, CDR1 is SGHAT and CDR2 is FQNNGV. V was trimmed by 5 bases and J by 9 bases, leaving 14 bases between them. The CDR3 loop is CASSHSGMREQFF. CDR3 nucleotides: TGTGCCAGCAGCCACTCAGGGATGCGTGAGCAGTTCTTC.

This clone came up a few times. The chain has TRBV6-5 and TRBJ2-7, with TRBD2 identical over 8 bases. The germline V gene has CDR1 MNHEY and CDR2 SVGAGI. The CDR3 runs 15 residues. V gave up 10 bases and J gave up 5 bases; unmatched junction bases: 16. The CDR3 sequence: CATKSPTRGGNEQYF. The CDR3 DNA sequence: TGTGCCACCAAGAGCCCGACCCGGGGGGGAAACGAGCAGTACTTC.

This clone was detected once. This sequence joins TRBV20-1 and TRBJ2-5; 8 bases agree with TRBD1. This CDR3 has 13 residues. CDR1 and CDR2 from the germline V gene are DFQATT and SNEGSKA (reference sequence). Trimming at V came to 3 bases and at J to 5 bases, leaving 5 bases not matched to a gene. CDR3 in amino acids: CSASGQGGETQYF. The CDR3, as DNA: TGCAGTGCTAGTGGACAGGGTGGGGAGACCCAGTACTTC.

The chain recombines TRBV6-6 with TRBJ2-1, with 16 bases identical to TRBD2. After removal of 5 bases from V and 8 bases from J, the junction contained 9 bases not matched to a gene. Germline V gene data show CDR1 as MNHNY and CDR2 as SVGAGI (reference sequence). This CDR3 contains 17 residues. CDR3 region: CASSPKGLAGGNYEQFF. The CDR3 bases are TGTGCCAGCAGTCCAAAGGGACTAGCGGGGGGGAACTATGAGCAGTTCTTC.

The rearrangement uses TRBV12-5 and TRBJ1-5; D is uncertain. CDR1 LGHNT and CDR2 FRNRAP come from the germline V gene. The germline V and J ends were trimmed by 6 bases and 4 bases, with 4 bases remaining between them. The CDR3 extends over 11 amino acids. The CDR3 reads CASGLNQPQHF. The CDR3 DNA is TGTGCTAGTGGCCTAAATCAGCCCCAGCATTTT.

By share, this clone ranks as medium-sized (0.01 to 0.1%). The chain has TRBV2 and TRBJ1-5; maybe TRBD1 (5 bases). V lost 4 bases to trimming and J lost 9 bases, with 7 bases between them. The CDR3 contains 11 residues. From germline, CDR1 is SNHLY and CDR2 FYNNEI. CDR3 nucleotides: TGTGCCAGCAGTGCAGGGTGGCCCCAGCATTTT. Its translation is CASSAGWPQHF.

This clone turned up a few times. The chain couples TRBV7-6 to TRBJ2-1; 10 nucleotides match TRBD2. CDR1 and CDR2 from the germline V gene are SGHVS and FNYEAQ. Trimming at V came to 4 bases and at J to 0 bases, leaving 12 bases not matched to a gene. This CDR3 has 19 amino acids. The CDR3 sequence: CASSSPAGGPWGSYNEQFF. The CDR3 DNA follows: TGTGCCAGCAGCTCCCCAGCGGGAGGGCCGTGGGGCTCCTACAATGAGCAGTTCTTC.

The chain carries TRBV4-3 and TRBJ2-1; 9 nucleotides agree with TRBD2. The V gene end was trimmed by 0 bases and the J gene end by 6 bases; junction bases not matched to a gene: 6. The length of the CDR3 is 16 residues. Germline CDR1 is LGHNA and CDR2 is YSLEER. The CDR3 here is CASSQDRGLATNEQFF. CDR3 nucleotides: TGCGCCAGCAGCCAAGATCGGGGACTAGCAACCAATGAGCAGTTCTTC.

V and J are TRBV3-1 (or the pseudogene TRBV3-2) and TRBJ2-7; the D is unclear. This CDR3 is 17 amino acids long. Germline CDR1 reads LGHDT; CDR2 reads YNNKEL (reference sequence). V was pared by 0 bases and J by 0 bases, with 15 bases between. The CDR3 region has the DNA TGTGCCAGCAGCCAAGATAGCTTTTTTAATAGCTCCTACGAGCAGTACTTC. The encoded protein is CASSQDSFFNSSYEQYF.

The rearrangement uses TRBV5-5 and TRBJ1-2; no reliable D call. Trimming removed 0 bases at V and 7 bases at J, with 7 bases between. From germline, CDR1 is SGHKS and CDR2 YYEKEE (reference sequence). The CDR3 has 12 residues. CDR3 sequence (DNA): TGTGCCAGCAGCTTGGGCCTCGTTGGCTACACCTTC. Amino acids: CASSLGLVGYTF.

The V gene is TRBV30, the J gene TRBJ1-4, with a weak D call TRBD1 (6 bases). Looked up from germline, CDR1 is GTSNPN and CDR2 is SVGIG (reference sequence). V lost 6 bases to trimming and J lost 6 bases, with 14 bases between them. The CDR3 has 13 residues. CDR3 nucleotides: TGTGCCTGCCTAGACAGGCCTTATGAAAAACTGTTTTTT. Translated: CACLDRPYEKLFF.